The next 6 T cell receptor beta chains were all read from a single sample in a study of blood T cells in healthy people across ages. PCR was performed a second time for roughly 7 to 11 cycles using a sample-barcoded 5' primer and a J-beta primer mix. TCRdb redid the calling of the 5' RACE reads with MiXCR, one entry per CDR3 protein. The sample holds about 590,000 distinct CDR3 sequences, roughly 31% seen once. The sequenced sample consisted of blood. These receptors originate from a woman of 80 years or more in good health.

The chain is built from TRBV7-2 and TRBJ1-1, with a weak D call TRBD1 (6 bases). The CDR3 sequence is 15 residues long. V lost 1 base, J lost 5 bases, and 14 bases lay in between. Germline loops: CDR1 SGHTA, CDR2 FQGNSA. In DNA form, the CDR3 reads TGTGCCAGCAGCTTAGTCCCAGGGGTAAGGACTGAAGCTTTCTTT. It translates to CASSLVPGVRTEAFF.

This clonotype was counted many times. The V and J genes are TRBV5-1 and TRBJ2-7, with 9 bases aligning to TRBD1. Germline-derived CDR1 and CDR2 are SGHRS and YFSETQ. CDR3 length: 14 residues. V trimming: 3 bases; J trimming: 3 bases; junction bases outside the gene matches: 4. CDR3: CASSSSTGGYEQYF. CDR3 sequence (DNA): TGCGCCAGCAGCTCGTCGACAGGGGGCTACGAGCAGTACTTC.

This clonotype was observed many times. The rearrangement uses TRBV5-1 and TRBJ2-5; tentative D call: TRBD1 (5 bases). This CDR3 is built from 14 residues. CDR1 and CDR2 (germline): SGHRS, YFSETQ. Trimming removed 0 bases at V and 4 bases at J, with 10 bases between. The CDR3 loop is CASSLVQGSETQYF. In DNA form, the CDR3 reads TGCGCCAGCAGCTTGGTCCAGGGTTCAGAGACCCAGTACTTC.

The chain uses TRBV6-5 and TRBJ2-7; D perhaps matches TRBD2 (6 bases). Germline-derived CDR1 and CDR2 are MNHEY and SVGAGI. The CDR3 has 13 residues. The ends were cut back, 5 bases at V and 4 bases at J, with 12 bases in the middle. The DNA of the CDR3 is TGTGCCAGCAGTGAAGCAGGGAGGTACGAGCAGTACTTC. Translation gives CASSEAGRYEQYF.

This clonotype was picked up a small number of times. The chain is built from TRBV29-1 and TRBJ2-2; 10 bases are shared with TRBD2. The V and J ends lost 7 bases and 4 bases, in that order; junction bases with no gene match: 6. The CDR3 is 14 residues long. The germline V gene encodes CDR1 SQVTM and CDR2 ANQGSEA. CDR3 sequence: CSGRTSGATGELFF. CDR3 DNA: TGCAGCGGGCGGACTAGCGGCGCCACCGGGGAGCTGTTTTTT.

This clonotype was seen only a few times. This sequence joins TRBV6-5 and TRBJ2-2; the D is unclear. This CDR3 is 15 amino acids long. Germline lookup yields CDR1 MNHEY and CDR2 SVGAGI. The V gene lost 5 bases and the J gene lost 3 bases, with 13 bases spanning the gap. The CDR3 coding sequence is TGTGCCAGCAGTCCCCGGGCAGAGTACACCGGGGAGCTGTTTTTT. Translation gives CASSPRAEYTGELFF.